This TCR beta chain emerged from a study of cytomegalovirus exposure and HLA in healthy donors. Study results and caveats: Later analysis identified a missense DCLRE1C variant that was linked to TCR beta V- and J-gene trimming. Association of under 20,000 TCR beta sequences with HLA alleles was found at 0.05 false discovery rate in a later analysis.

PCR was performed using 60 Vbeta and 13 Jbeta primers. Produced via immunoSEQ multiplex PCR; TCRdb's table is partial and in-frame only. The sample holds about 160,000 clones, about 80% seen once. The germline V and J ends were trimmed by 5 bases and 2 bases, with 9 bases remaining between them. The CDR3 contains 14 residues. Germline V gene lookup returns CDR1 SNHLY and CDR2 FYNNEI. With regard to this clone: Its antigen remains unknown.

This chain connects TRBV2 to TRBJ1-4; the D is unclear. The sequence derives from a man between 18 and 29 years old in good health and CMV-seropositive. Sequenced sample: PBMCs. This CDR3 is CASSLFSTNEKLFF. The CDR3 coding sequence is TGTGCCAGCAGTTTATTTTCGACTAATGAAAAACTGTTTTTT. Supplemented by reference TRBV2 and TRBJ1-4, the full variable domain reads EPEVTQTPSHQVTQMGQEVILRCVPISNHLYFYWYRQILGQKVEFLVSFYNNEISEKSEIFDDQFSVERPDGSNFTLKIRSTKLEDSAMYFCASSLFSTNEKLFFGSGTQLSVL.